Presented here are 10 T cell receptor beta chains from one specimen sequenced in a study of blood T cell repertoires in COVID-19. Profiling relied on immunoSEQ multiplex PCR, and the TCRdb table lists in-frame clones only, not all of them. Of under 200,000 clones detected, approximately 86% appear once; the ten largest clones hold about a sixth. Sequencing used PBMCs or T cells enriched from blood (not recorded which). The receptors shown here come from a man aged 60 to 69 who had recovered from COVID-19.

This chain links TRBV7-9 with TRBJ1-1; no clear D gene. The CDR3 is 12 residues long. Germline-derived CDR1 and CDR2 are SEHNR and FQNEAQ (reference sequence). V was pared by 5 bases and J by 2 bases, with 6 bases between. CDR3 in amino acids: CASSLINTEAFF. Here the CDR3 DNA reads TGTGCCAGCAGCCTTATAAACACTGAAGCTTTCTTT.

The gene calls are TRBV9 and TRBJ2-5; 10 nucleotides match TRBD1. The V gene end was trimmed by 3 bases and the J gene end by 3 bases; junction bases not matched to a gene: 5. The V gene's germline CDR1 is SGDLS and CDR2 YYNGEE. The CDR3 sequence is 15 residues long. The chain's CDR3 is CASSAWTGGKETQYF. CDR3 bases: TGTGCCAGCAGCGCGTGGACAGGGGGGAAAGAGACCCAGTACTTC.

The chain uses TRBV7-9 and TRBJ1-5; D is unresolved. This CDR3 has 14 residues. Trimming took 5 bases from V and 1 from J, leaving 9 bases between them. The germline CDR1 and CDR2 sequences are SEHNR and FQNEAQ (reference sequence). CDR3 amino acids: CASSEAYSNQPQHF. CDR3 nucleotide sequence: TGTGCCAGCAGCGAGGCCTACAGCAATCAGCCCCAGCATTTT. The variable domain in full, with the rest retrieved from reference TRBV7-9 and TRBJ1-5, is DTGVSQNPRHKITKRGQNVTFRCDPISEHNRLYWYRQTLGQGPEFLTYFQNEAQLEKSRLLSDRFSAERPKGSFSTLEIQRTEQGDSAMYLCASSEAYSNQPQHFGDGTRLSIL.

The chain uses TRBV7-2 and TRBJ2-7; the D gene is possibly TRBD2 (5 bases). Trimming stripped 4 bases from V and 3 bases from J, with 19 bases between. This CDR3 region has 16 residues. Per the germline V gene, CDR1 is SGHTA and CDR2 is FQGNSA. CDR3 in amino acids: CASSSEGPVPLYEQYF. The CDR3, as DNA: TGTGCCAGCAGCTCCGAGGGTCCCGTCCCTCTCTACGAGCAGTACTTC.

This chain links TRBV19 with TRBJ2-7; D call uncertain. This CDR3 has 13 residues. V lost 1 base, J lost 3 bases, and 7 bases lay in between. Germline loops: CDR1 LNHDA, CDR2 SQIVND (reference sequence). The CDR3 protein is CASSIGGRYEQYF. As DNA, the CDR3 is TGTGCCAGTAGTATAGGCGGCCGCTACGAGCAGTACTTC. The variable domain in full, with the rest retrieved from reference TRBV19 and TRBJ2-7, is DGGITQSPKYLFRKEGQNVTLSCEQNLNHDAMYWYRQDPGQGLRLIYYSQIVNDFQKGDIAEGYSVSREKKESFPLTVTSAQKNPTAFYLCASSIGGRYEQYFGPGTRLTVT.

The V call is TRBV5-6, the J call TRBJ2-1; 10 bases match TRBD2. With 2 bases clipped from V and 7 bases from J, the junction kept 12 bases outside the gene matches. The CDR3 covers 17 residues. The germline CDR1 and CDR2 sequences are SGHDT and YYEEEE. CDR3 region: CASSFGGTSGEGNEQFF. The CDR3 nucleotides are TGTGCCAGCAGCTTTGGGGGCACTAGCGGGGAGGGGAATGAGCAGTTCTTC. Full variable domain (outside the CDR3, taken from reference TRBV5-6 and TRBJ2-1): DAGVTQSPTHLIKTRGQQVTLRCSPKSGHDTVSWYQQALGQGPQFIFQYYEEEERQRGNFPDRFSGHQFPNYSSELNVNALLLGDSALYLCASSFGGTSGEGNEQFFGPGTRLTVL.

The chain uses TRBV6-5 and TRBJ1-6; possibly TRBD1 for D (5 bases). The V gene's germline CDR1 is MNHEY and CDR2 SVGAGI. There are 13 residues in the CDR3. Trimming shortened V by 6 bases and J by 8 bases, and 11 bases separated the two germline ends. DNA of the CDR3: TGTGCCAGCAGGCGTCAGACAGATTCACCCCTCCACTTT. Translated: CASRRQTDSPLHF.

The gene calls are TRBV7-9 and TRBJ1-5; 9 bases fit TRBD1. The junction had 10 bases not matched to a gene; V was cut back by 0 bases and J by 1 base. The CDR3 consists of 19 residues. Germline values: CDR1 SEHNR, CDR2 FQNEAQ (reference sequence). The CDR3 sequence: CASSLARQTGGRSNQPQHF. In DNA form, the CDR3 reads TGTGCCAGCAGCTTAGCTCGCCAGACAGGGGGGCGCAGCAATCAGCCCCAGCATTTT.

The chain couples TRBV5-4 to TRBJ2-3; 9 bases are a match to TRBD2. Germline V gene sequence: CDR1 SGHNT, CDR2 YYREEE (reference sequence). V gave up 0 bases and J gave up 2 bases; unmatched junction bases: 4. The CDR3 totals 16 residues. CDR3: CASSLVAGGLTDTQYF. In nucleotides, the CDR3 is TGTGCCAGCAGCTTGGTGGCGGGGGGGCTCACAGATACGCAGTATTTT.

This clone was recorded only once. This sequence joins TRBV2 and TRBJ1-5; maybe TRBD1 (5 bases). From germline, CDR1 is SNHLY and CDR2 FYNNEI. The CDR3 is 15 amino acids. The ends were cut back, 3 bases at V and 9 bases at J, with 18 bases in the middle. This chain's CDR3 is CASSDSGQGRGPQHF. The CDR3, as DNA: TGTGCCAGCAGTGATTCAGGTCAGGGCCGTGGGCCCCAGCATTTT.